This TCR beta chain derives from a study of cytomegalovirus exposure and HLA in healthy donors. About this clone: The antigen remains unidentified.

Study-level results: A list of 150 to 200 TCR beta chains associated with cytomegalovirus was given. For most TCR beta V segments, an earlier analysis put the productive rate at about 90% or about 30% of the time. The classifier reportedly diagnosed cytomegalovirus status with high specificity and sensitivity.

With 60 Vbeta and 13 Jbeta primers, the PCR was carried out. As originally analysed: In a later analysis, of 80 million to 90 million unique beta chains, roughly 9.9 million appeared in at least two donors. Here immunoSEQ multiplex PCR was the method, and the copy in TCRdb shows in-frame clones only, minus some. V and J calls and clone size are copied from that table; D and trimming were computed from the DNA. This sample has about 73,000 clones; 75% occur once, and the top ten carry 9.5% to 15%. Trimming removed 4 bases from V and 5 bases from J; junction bases left unmatched: 7. Germline V gene sequence: CDR1 MNHEY, CDR2 SVGAGI. CDR3 length: 15 amino acids.

This chain uses TRBV6-5 with TRBJ2-1; 8 bases are a match to TRBD1. The clonotype originates from a man between 65 and 85 years old in good health and CMV-seronegative. Sequencing was carried out using PBMCs. Written as DNA, the CDR3 is TGTGCCAGCAGTTGGCAGGGGGCGGTGGACAATGAGCAGTTCTTC. As protein: CASSWQGAVDNEQFF.